This T cell receptor beta chain was captured in a study of PD-1 blockade in classical Hodgkin lymphoma. Assay: immunoSEQ multiplex PCR; the TCRdb copy retains only in-frame clones and omits some. The sample has tens of thousands of clones, about 83% seen once. Study-wide findings and caveats: Significantly greater TCR diversity emerged by C4D1 in CD4+ cells but not CD8+ cells. Newly diagnosed patients reportedly had lower baseline TCR diversity than healthy donors.

The CDR3 consists of 14 residues. The germline gives CDR1 LGHNA, CDR2 YSLEER. Trimming took off 1 base at V and 9 bases at J, with 13 bases between the two ends. This clone has a handful of counts. Its antigen is not identified. Every single patient, without exception, relapsed after autologous stem cell transplantation, and brentuximab vedotin exposure varied. CD4+ T cells were purified from thawed PBMCs by magnetic negative selection. Best outcomes ranged across complete response, partial response and progressive disease. The chain recombines TRBV4-3 with TRBJ2-1; maybe TRBD1 (6 bases). This TCR was sampled from a human donor with classical Hodgkin lymphoma. This sample comprised CD4+ T cells from blood, obtained at baseline. In DNA, the CDR3 is TGCGCCAGCAGCCAAGGCCAGGACAGAAGTGAGCAGTTCTTC. Its protein is CASSQGQDRSEQFF.